What follows are 30 T cell receptor beta chains derived from one specimen sequenced in a study of blood T cell repertoires in COVID-19. Sequencing was performed with immunoSEQ multiplex PCR; in TCRdb, only in-frame clones are kept and a portion is missing. This sample has some 110,000 clones, with about 85% found just once. The specimen sequenced was peripheral blood. The receptors derive from a man aged 40-49 years with acute or convalescent COVID-19.

This CDR3 reads CASSGPGLATKQYF. The CDR3 DNA reads TGTGCCAGCAGCGGACCGGGACTAGCGACCAAGCAGTACTTC. The chain carries TRBV5-6 and TRBJ2-7; the match to TRBD2 covers 10 bases. V lost 4 bases and J lost 8; bases outside the gene matches: 9. The CDR3 sequence is 14 residues long. The germline V gene has CDR1 SGHDT and CDR2 YYEEEE.

The count of this clone is one. The rearrangement links TRBV19 to TRBJ2-5, with 8 positions matching TRBD2. The CDR3 is 17 residues long. The V and J ends lost 5 bases and 2 bases, in that order; junction bases with no gene match: 13. The germline gives CDR1 LNHDA, CDR2 SQIVND (reference sequence). The CDR3 protein is CASSVGLGGVEQETQYF. DNA for the CDR3: TGTGCCAGTAGTGTGGGACTAGGTGGGGTGGAGCAAGAGACCCAGTACTTC.

The chain employs TRBV2 and TRBJ1-1, with no clear D. Germline lookup yields CDR1 SNHLY and CDR2 FYNNEI. The CDR3 sequence is 14 residues long. Trimming removed 7 bases at V and 3 bases at J, with 15 bases between. CDR3 sequence reads: CASTRRFWDTEAFF. As DNA, the CDR3 is TGTGCCAGCACTAGGAGGTTTTGGGACACTGAAGCTTTCTTT.

The chain couples TRBV2 to TRBJ2-3, with TRBD2 matching 9 bases. The CDR3 is 16 residues long. V lost 0 bases and J lost 3; bases outside the gene matches: 4. Germline assignment: CDR1 SNHLY and CDR2 FYNNEI. The CDR3 sequence: CASSEASGSRTDTQYF. In DNA, the CDR3 is TGTGCCAGCAGTGAAGCTAGCGGGAGTAGGACAGATACGCAGTATTTT.

The rearrangement uses TRBV10-2 and TRBJ2-2; TRBD2 matches 12 bases. V was pared by 4 bases and J by 6 bases, with 6 bases of the junction left unmatched. Germline V gene data show CDR1 as WSHSY and CDR2 as SAAADI. The CDR3 has 16 amino acids. CDR3 in amino acids: CASSGLAGVLAGELFF. CDR3 nucleotide sequence: TGCGCCAGCAGTGGACTAGCGGGAGTGTTGGCCGGGGAGCTGTTTTTT.

The chain links TRBV6-4 to TRBJ1-5, with D perhaps matching TRBD1 (5 bases). CDR1 is MRHNA, CDR2 SNTAGT, per germline. The CDR3 contains 16 residues. V was cut by 3 bases and J by 2 bases, with 14 bases left in between. CDR3 sequence reads: CASSEPGGRGNQPQHF. The DNA for the CDR3 is TGTGCCAGCAGTGAGCCGGGGGGTAGGGGCAATCAGCCCCAGCATTTT.

The chain uses TRBV27 and TRBJ2-4, with D unresolved. The V and J ends lost 6 bases and 0 bases respectively, with 12 bases between them. CDR1 is MNHEY and CDR2 is SMNVEV in the germline V gene (reference sequence). This CDR3 comprises 15 residues. The CDR3 here is CASSMSARAKNIQYF. The CDR3 nucleotides are TGTGCCAGCAGCATGTCTGCTAGAGCCAAAAACATTCAGTACTTC.

V is TRBV9 and J is TRBJ2-3; the match to TRBD2 covers 15 bases. J gave up 5 bases and V 4 bases, and 8 bases lay outside the gene matches. In germline, CDR1 is SGDLS, CDR2 YYNGEE. This CDR3 spans 17 amino acids. CDR3 sequence (DNA): TGTGCCAGCAGCCACCGCGGGACTAGCGGGAGGAAAGATACGCAGTATTTT. This sequence encodes CASSHRGTSGRKDTQYF.

The chain links TRBV2 to TRBJ1-2; a weak D match, TRBD1 (6 bases). The CDR3 sequence is 13 residues long. The V gene's germline CDR1 is SNHLY and CDR2 FYNNEI. Trimming shortened V by 7 bases and J by 4 bases, and 13 bases separated the two germline ends. This CDR3 reads CASIGGDSYGYTF. The CDR3 region has the DNA TGTGCCAGCATAGGGGGGGATTCCTATGGCTACACCTTC.

This sequence joins TRBV19 and TRBJ1-5; D is possibly TRBD1 (6 bases). Trimming pared 3 bases from V and 6 bases from J, leaving 15 bases between. Germline-derived CDR1 and CDR2 are LNHDA and SQIVND (reference sequence). The CDR3 is 15 amino acids. In DNA, the CDR3 is TGTGCCAGTAGTATCGACAGGAAGATTGGTCAGCCCCAGCATTTT. Its translation is CASSIDRKIGQPQHF.

The V gene is TRBV2, the J gene TRBJ2-3, with no clear D. Germline lookup yields CDR1 SNHLY and CDR2 FYNNEI. V was trimmed by 4 bases and J by 0 bases, leaving 14 bases between them. This CDR3 has 16 residues. The CDR3 reads CASSALGLKSTDTQYF. CDR3 in DNA: TGTGCCAGCAGTGCCCTTGGGCTTAAGAGCACAGATACGCAGTATTTT.

The chain is built from TRBV28 and TRBJ2-7; 9 bases line up with TRBD2. This CDR3 is built from 15 residues. Trimming removed 2 bases from V and 2 bases from J; junction bases left unmatched: 4. Germline lookup yields CDR1 MDHEN and CDR2 SYDVKM. CDR3 coding DNA: TGTGCCAGCAGTTTACGCGGGGGGGGCACCTACGAGCAGTACTTC. Residues: CASSLRGGGTYEQYF.

This chain uses TRBV28 with TRBJ2-6; D is possibly TRBD1 (7 bases). V lost 6 bases and J 2 bases, leaving 14 bases between the germline ends. The CDR3 length is 16 residues. Germline loops: CDR1 MDHEN, CDR2 SYDVKM. CDR3 loop: CASRRGRGTGANVLTF. CDR3 sequence (DNA): TGTGCCAGCAGGCGGGGCAGGGGGACTGGGGCCAACGTCCTGACTTTC.

The chain recombines TRBV25-1 with TRBJ1-3; no clear D. The CDR3 loop spans 15 amino acids. Trimming cost V 4 bases and J 0 bases, with 10 bases left between them. Per germline, CDR1 MGHDK and CDR2 SYGVNS. The DNA of the CDR3 is TGTGCCAGCAGTGGACTCCGGAACTCTGGAAACACCATATATTTT. Its translation is CASSGLRNSGNTIYF.

This chain connects TRBV19 to TRBJ2-7, with TRBD1 matching 8 bases. Germline CDR1 reads LNHDA; CDR2 reads SQIVND (reference sequence). This CDR3 is 14 amino acids long. The V segment lost 4 bases and the J segment 1 base; nucleotides outside the gene matches: 3. The CDR3 loop reads CASSRDRGSYEQYF. CDR3 nucleotide sequence: TGTGCCAGTAGTAGAGACAGGGGTTCCTACGAGCAGTACTTC.

The chain recombines TRBV4-1 with TRBJ1-4, with 7 bases identical to TRBD1. The CDR3 sequence is 17 residues long. Losses at the gene ends were 3 bases for V and 6 bases for J; bases not matched to a gene: 13. CDR1 and CDR2 from the germline V gene are MGHRA and YSYEKL. This CDR3 reads CASSQKNRGGRDEKLFF. The CDR3 bases are TGCGCCAGCAGCCAGAAAAACAGGGGAGGTCGCGATGAAAAACTGTTTTTT.

The V call is TRBV12-1, the J call TRBJ1-2; the table calls TRBD1, which could not be checked here. TRBV12-1 is a known pseudogene. The CDR3 is 21 amino acids. CDR3 in amino acids: CASSPPGGQGYRVDSNYGYTF. CDR3 bases: TGTGCCAGCAGCCCACCCGGGGGACAGGGGTATCGGGTGGACTCTAACTATGGCTACACCTTC.

The gene calls are TRBV7-2 and TRBJ2-5, with a tentative D call TRBD2 (7 bases). Germline loops: CDR1 SGHTA, CDR2 FQGNSA. The CDR3 has 14 residues. V was pared by 10 bases and J by 5 bases, with 20 bases between. The CDR3 DNA sequence: TGTGCCACCCAAGGGGGGGGACGGCGGGAGACCCAGTACTTC. This sequence encodes CATQGGGRRETQYF. The variable domain in full, completed from reference TRBV7-2 and TRBJ2-5, reads GAGVSQSPSNKVTEKGKDVELRCDPISGHTALYWYRQSLGQGLEFLIYFQGNSAPDKSGLPSDRFSAERTGGSVSTLTIQRTQQEDSAVYLCATQGGGRRETQYFGPGTRLLVL.

The chain uses TRBV5-1 and TRBJ2-3; D is uncertain. Between the trimmed V and J ends, which lost 5 bases and 5 bases, there was a span of 6 bases. The CDR3 sequence is 11 residues long. From germline, CDR1 is SGHRS and CDR2 YFSETQ. CDR3 sequence (DNA): TGCGCCAGCAGTAGCCAAGATACGCAGTATTTT. Protein product: CASSSQDTQYF.

The chain combines TRBV23-1 with TRBJ1-5, with unresolved D. TRBV23-1 belongs to the ORF category, with a function that is uncertain. The CDR3 totals 17 residues. The V gene lost 2 bases and the J gene lost 0 bases, with 14 bases spanning the gap. The CDR3 sequence: CASSQTLQFYSNQPQHF. As DNA, the CDR3 is TGCGCCAGCAGTCAAACCTTACAGTTTTATAGCAATCAGCCCCAGCATTTT.

The chain recombines TRBV11-3 with TRBJ2-1, with D tentatively TRBD1 (5 bases). Germline V gives CDR1 SGHNT, CDR2 YENEEA. CDR3 size: 13 residues. Deletions cut 2 bases from V and 9 bases from J, with 11 bases between. CDR3 nucleotide sequence: TGTGCCAGCAGCTTAAGCAGGGCGGTTGAGCAGTTCTTC. Translated: CASSLSRAVEQFF.

This chain uses TRBV4-2 with TRBJ2-7, with 9 bases lining up with TRBD2. The CDR3 loop spans 17 amino acids. Per germline, CDR1 LGHNA and CDR2 YNFKEQ. V shed 1 base, J shed 6 bases, and the junction held 13 bases outside the gene matches. The CDR3 coding sequence is TGTGCCAGCAGCCAAGGAATCTCTAGCGGGAAGGGTCTCGAGCAGTACTTC. It codes for CASSQGISSGKGLEQYF.

This clone was picked up one time. The chain has TRBV5-4 and TRBJ2-3; 14 positions match TRBD2. This CDR3 contains 18 residues. Germline-derived CDR1 and CDR2 are SGHNT and YYREEE (reference sequence). J lost 6 bases, V lost 0 bases, and 9 bases had no gene match. The CDR3 sequence is CASSLAQTSGGAHDTQYF. CDR3 sequence (DNA): TGTGCCAGCAGCTTGGCCCAGACTAGCGGGGGGGCACACGATACGCAGTATTTT. The variable domain in full, with the rest retrieved from reference TRBV5-4 and TRBJ2-3, is ETGVTQSPTHLIKTRGQQVTLRCSSQSGHNTVSWYQQALGQGPQFIFQYYREEENGRGNFPPRFSGLQFPNYSSELNVNALELDDSALYLCASSLAQTSGGAHDTQYFGPGTRLTVL.

This chain links TRBV15 with TRBJ2-2; D not certain. In germline, CDR1 is LNHNV, CDR2 YYDKDF (reference sequence). The CDR3 loop spans 13 amino acids. The V end was cut by 0 bases, the J end by 13 bases, with 12 bases between. CDR3 DNA sequence: TGTGCCACCAGCAGAGAAGCTCCTCCGGGGCTGTTTTTT. Translating it yields CATSREAPPGLFF.

This chain links TRBV30 with TRBJ2-3; the D gene is possibly TRBD1 (5 bases). The CDR3 covers 13 residues. CDR1 GTSNPN and CDR2 SVGIG come from the germline V gene (reference sequence). Trimming removed 4 bases from V and 2 bases from J, with 10 bases in between. CDR3 sequence reads: CAWTRAVTDTQYF. The DNA for the CDR3 is TGTGCCTGGACCAGGGCGGTCACAGATACGCAGTATTTT.

J is TRBJ2-7 and V is TRBV6-4; D unresolved. Germline-derived CDR1 and CDR2 are MRHNA and SNTAGT. V lost 0 bases to trimming and J lost 2 bases, with 8 bases between them. This CDR3 is 14 amino acids long. The CDR3 region has the DNA TGTGCCAGCAGTGACTCCCCTACCCCCTACGAGCAGTACTTC. Translation gives CASSDSPTPYEQYF.

The chain combines TRBV5-8 with TRBJ2-1, with D possibly being TRBD1 (7 bases). CDR1 is SGHTS and CDR2 is YDEGEE in the germline V gene. V was cut by 4 bases and J by 8 bases, with 22 bases left in between. CDR3 length equals 16 residues. The DNA of the CDR3 is TGTGCCAGCAGCATTGTGGAGGGGGCAAGTGAAGATGAGCAGTTCTTC. Its translation is CASSIVEGASEDEQFF.

The chain couples TRBV6-2 or TRBV6-3 to TRBJ2-7; D is ambiguous. The length of the CDR3 is 12 residues. CDR1 is MNHEY, CDR2 SVGEGT, per germline. The V end lost 0 bases, the J end lost 4 bases, and 4 bases lay between the germline ends. The CDR3 DNA reads as TGTGCCAGCAGTTACTCTGAGTACGAGCAGTACTTC. Translating it yields CASSYSEYEQYF.

The chain is built from TRBV2 and TRBJ1-5; TRBD1 agrees at 7 bases. The J segment lost 3 bases and the V segment lost 6 bases, leaving 8 bases of the junction unmatched. The CDR3 has 15 residues. Per the germline V gene, CDR1 is SNHLY and CDR2 is FYNNEI. The CDR3 region has the DNA TGTGCCAGCAGGGAGACAGGGAGGCCCAATCAGCCCCAGCATTTT. Translating gives CASRETGRPNQPQHF.

The rearrangement joins TRBV6-2 or TRBV6-3 to TRBJ2-1; 7 bases match TRBD1. CDR1 is MNHEY and CDR2 is SVGEGT in the germline V gene. There are 15 residues in the CDR3. V lost 2 bases and J lost 7; bases outside the gene matches: 8. The CDR3 is CASSYRRQGRNEQFF. The DNA of the CDR3 is TGTGCCAGCAGTTACCGCCGACAGGGACGTAATGAGCAGTTCTTC.